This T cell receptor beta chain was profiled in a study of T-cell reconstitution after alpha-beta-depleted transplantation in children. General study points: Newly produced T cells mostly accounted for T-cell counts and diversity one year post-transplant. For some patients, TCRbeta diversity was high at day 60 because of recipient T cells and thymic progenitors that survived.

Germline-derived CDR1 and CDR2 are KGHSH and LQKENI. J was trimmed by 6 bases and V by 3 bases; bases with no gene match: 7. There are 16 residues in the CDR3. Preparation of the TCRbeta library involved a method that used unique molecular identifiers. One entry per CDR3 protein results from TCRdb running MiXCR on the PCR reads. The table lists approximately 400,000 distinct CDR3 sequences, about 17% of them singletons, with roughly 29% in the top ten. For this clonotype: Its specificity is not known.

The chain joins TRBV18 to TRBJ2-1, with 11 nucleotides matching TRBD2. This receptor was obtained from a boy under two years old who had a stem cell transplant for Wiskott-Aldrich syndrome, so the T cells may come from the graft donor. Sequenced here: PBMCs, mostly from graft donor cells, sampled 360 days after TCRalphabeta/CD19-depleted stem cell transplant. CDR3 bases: TGTGCCAGCTCACCTATAGCGGGAGGGCCTCTCAATGAGCAGTTCTTC. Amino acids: CASSPIAGGPLNEQFF.